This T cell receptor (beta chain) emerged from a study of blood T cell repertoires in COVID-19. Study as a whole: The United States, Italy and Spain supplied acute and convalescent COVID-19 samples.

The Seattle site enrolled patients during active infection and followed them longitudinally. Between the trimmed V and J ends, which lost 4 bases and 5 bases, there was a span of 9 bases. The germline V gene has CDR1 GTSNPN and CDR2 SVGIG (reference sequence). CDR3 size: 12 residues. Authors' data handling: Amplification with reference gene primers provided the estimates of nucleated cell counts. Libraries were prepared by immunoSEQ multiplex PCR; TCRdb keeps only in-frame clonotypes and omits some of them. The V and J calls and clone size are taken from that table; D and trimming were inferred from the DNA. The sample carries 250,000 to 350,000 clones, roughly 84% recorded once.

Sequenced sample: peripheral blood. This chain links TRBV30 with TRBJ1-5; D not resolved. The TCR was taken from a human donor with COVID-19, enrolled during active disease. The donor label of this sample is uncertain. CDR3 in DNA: TGTGCCTGGACCACCGAGGATCAGCCCCAGCATTTT. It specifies CAWTTEDQPQHF.